One sample yielded the 11 T cell receptor beta chains listed below, sequenced in a study of OX40 agonist ivuxolimab in advanced cancers. The data were produced by immunoSEQ multiplex PCR, yet TCRdb's version contains in-frame clones alone and is incomplete. The sample lists approximately 90,000 clones, more than 70% seen once, with about 4.7% in the top ten. Sequencing used CD4+ or CD8+ T cells sorted from blood, obtained in a trial of the OX40 agonist ivuxolimab. The receptors were sampled from an adult with an advanced solid tumor such as melanoma, head and neck, liver or kidney cancer.

Remarks on this clone: The sample holds other DNA sequences that translate to the same CDR3. The chain employs TRBV6-6 and TRBJ1-1, with D hard to call. Germline-derived CDR1 and CDR2 are MNHNY and SVGAGI (reference sequence). V shed 0 bases and J shed 8 bases, with 7 bases lying between them. This CDR3 has 12 amino acids. This CDR3 reads CASSYSLGEAFF. CDR3 coding DNA: TGTGCCAGCAGTTACTCTTTGGGCGAAGCTTTCTTT.

The chain combines TRBV28 with TRBJ1-2; TRBD1 might be the D (5 bases). Trimming pared 6 bases from V and 5 bases from J, leaving 22 bases between. The CDR3 extends over 16 amino acids. The germline CDR1 and CDR2 sequences are MDHEN and SYDVKM. This chain's CDR3 is CASSPGNSPRGYGYTF. CDR3 sequence (DNA): TGTGCCAGCAGCCCGGGGAACTCCCCACGGGGGTATGGCTACACCTTC.

This clone was found a few times. V is TRBV20-1 and J is TRBJ2-7, with 8 bases lining up with TRBD2. Losses at the gene ends were 8 bases for V and 3 bases for J; bases not matched to a gene: 3. The length of the CDR3 is 11 residues. Germline V gene lookup returns CDR1 DFQATT and CDR2 SNEGSKA (reference sequence). The CDR3: CSRSGNYEQYF. The CDR3 region has the DNA TGCAGTCGTAGCGGGAACTACGAGCAGTACTTC.

This rearrangement joins TRBV5-1 to TRBJ2-3, with 7 bases that match TRBD2. Germline lookup yields CDR1 SGHRS and CDR2 YFSETQ. The CDR3 loop spans 15 amino acids. Germline trimming cut 4 bases from V and 2 bases from J; bases unmatched to any gene: 7. CDR3 bases: TGCGCCAGCAGCCCGCTAGCGGCCGTCACAGATACGCAGTATTTT. It yields the protein CASSPLAAVTDTQYF.

This chain uses TRBV19 with TRBJ2-2, with D unresolved. The V and J ends lost 5 bases and 8 bases respectively, with 15 bases between them. CDR1 and CDR2 from the germline V gene are LNHDA and SQIVND (reference sequence). The CDR3 consists of 14 residues. The chain's CDR3 is CASSSKTYLGELFF. CDR3 nucleotides: TGTGCCAGTAGTTCCAAGACTTATTTGGGGGAGCTGTTTTTT.

The gene calls are TRBV11-3 and TRBJ2-1; 11 nucleotides line up with TRBD2. Germline loops: CDR1 SGHNT, CDR2 YENEEA. After removal of 1 base from V and 10 bases from J, the junction contained 9 bases not matched to a gene. The CDR3 is 16 residues long. The CDR3 sequence is CASSLGTSGSAGEQFF. The CDR3 DNA is TGTGCCAGCAGCTTAGGGACTAGCGGGTCCGCGGGGGAGCAGTTCTTC. Full variable domain (outside the CDR3, taken from reference TRBV11-3 and TRBJ2-1): EAGVVQSPRYKIIEKKQPVAFWCNPISGHNTLYWYLQNLGQGPELLIRYENEEAVDDSQLPKDRFSAERLKGVDSTLKIQPAELGDSAVYLCASSLGTSGSAGEQFFGPGTRLTVL.

The chain has TRBV28 and TRBJ2-3; 11 nucleotides align to TRBD2. The V segment lost 3 bases and the J segment 0 bases; nucleotides outside the gene matches: 5. Germline assignment: CDR1 MDHEN and CDR2 SYDVKM. The CDR3 spans 17 residues. The CDR3 sequence: CASSLLGTSGSTDTQYF. Written as DNA, the CDR3 is TGTGCCAGCAGTTTGCTAGGGACTAGCGGTAGCACAGATACGCAGTATTTT. Filled out from reference TRBV28 and TRBJ2-3, the complete variable domain reads DVKVTQSSRYLVKRTGEKVFLECVQDMDHENMFWYRQDPGLGLRLIYFSYDVKMKEKGDIPEGYSVSREKKERFSLILESASTNQTSMYLCASSLLGTSGSTDTQYFGPGTRLTVL.

V gene TRBV7-8 combines with J gene TRBJ2-1, with no clear D. The germline V gene encodes CDR1 SGHVS and CDR2 FQNEAQ. The CDR3 length is 11 residues. The germline V and J ends were trimmed by 8 bases and 10 bases, with 12 bases remaining between them. Here the CDR3 reads CASAPLEEQFF. CDR3 bases: TGTGCCAGCGCCCCCCTTGAGGAGCAGTTCTTC.

This clone came up once. This chain connects TRBV7-2 to TRBJ1-2; unclear D gene. V dropped 1 base and J dropped 3 bases, with 3 bases sitting between them. Per germline, CDR1 SGHTA and CDR2 FQGNSA. This CDR3 is 12 amino acids long. The CDR3 here is CASSLDHYGYTF. CDR3 in DNA: TGTGCCAGCAGCTTAGACCACTATGGCTACACCTTC.

This clone came up a few times. The rearrangement uses TRBV7-3 and TRBJ2-1, with 8 bases matching TRBD2. J lost 7 bases, V lost 5 bases, and 13 bases had no gene match. The CDR3 runs to 16 residues. Germline V lookup: CDR1 SGHTA, CDR2 FQGTGA. The CDR3 DNA reads TGTGCCAGCAGCCTGAGCGGGGCGGGAGGTTGGAATGAGCAGTTCTTC. It codes for CASSLSGAGGWNEQFF.

The chain recombines TRBV6-6 with TRBJ1-5; D gene unclear. Germline CDR1 and CDR2: MNHNY and SVGAGI (reference sequence). This CDR3 is built from 15 residues. Trimming removed 0 bases from V and 2 bases from J, with 8 bases in between. This chain's CDR3 is CASSYSGSGNQPQHF. CDR3 coding DNA: TGTGCCAGCAGTTACTCAGGGTCCGGCAATCAGCCCCAGCATTTT.